What follows are 27 T cell receptor beta chains derived from one specimen sequenced in a study of glioma-infiltrating T cells. Using RNA template, CDR3s of TCR alpha and beta were amplified with iRepertoire arm-PCR. TCRdb ran MiXCR on the multiplex PCR reads and lists one entry per CDR3 protein. The data show more than 110,000 distinct CDR3 sequences, with roughly 43% seen just once and about 18% held by the top ten. The sample was glioma tissue, nonneoplastic brain tissue, or PBMCs (not recorded which). These receptors all come from a human donor with low-grade glioma or glioblastoma, undergoing nonglioma brain surgery, or in good health (not recorded which).

The V call is TRBV6-6, the J call TRBJ2-7; no reliable D call. Germline V gene lookup returns CDR1 MNHNY and CDR2 SVGAGI (reference sequence). Between the trimmed V and J ends, which lost 0 bases and 3 bases, there was a span of 9 bases. This CDR3 contains 14 residues. This chain's CDR3 is CASSYSFGRYEQYF. CDR3 in DNA: TGTGCCAGCAGTTACTCCTTTGGACGCTACGAGCAGTACTTC.

There are a few counts of this clonotype. One junction end does not reproduce the germline sequence, and a read error may be involved. The V call is TRBV29-1, the J call TRBJ1-2, with 12 bases identical to TRBD1. Germline lookup yields CDR1 SQVTM and CDR2 ANQGSEA. The CDR3 has 13 residues. This CDR3 is CSVEGTGGLGYTF. CDR3 bases: TGCAGCGTCGAAGGGACAGGGGGCCTTGGCTACACCTTC.

This clonotype was detected only a few times. This chain connects TRBV6-2 or TRBV6-3 to TRBJ2-5; D not certain. Germline assignment: CDR1 MNHEY and CDR2 SVGEGT. V dropped 2 bases and J dropped 0 bases, with 16 bases sitting between them. CDR3 length equals 17 residues. In DNA, the CDR3 is TGTGCCAGCAGTTACGAAGTCGGGCGGAAGTACCAAGAGACCCAGTACTTC. It encodes CASSYEVGRKYQETQYF.

This clonotype came up a few times. The V gene is TRBV20-1, the J gene TRBJ1-1; maybe TRBD1 (6 bases). Germline CDR1 is DFQATT and CDR2 is SNEGSKA (reference sequence). Trimming cost V 6 bases and J 11 bases, with 13 bases left between them. This CDR3 is 10 amino acids long. In nucleotides, the CDR3 is TGCAGTGCAGGGGACACCCGGGCTTTCTTT. Amino acids: CSAGDTRAFF.

This chain uses TRBV6-2 or TRBV6-3 with TRBJ1-1, with TRBD1 as a possible D gene (6 bases). The CDR3 has 13 residues. Germline CDR1 and CDR2: MNHEY and SVGEGT. V shed 2 bases and J shed 6 bases, with 10 bases lying between them. For the CDR3, the DNA is TGTGCCAGCAGTTACCTGGGGGCGTCTGAAGCTTTCTTT. Translating gives CASSYLGASEAFF.

This clonotype was seen a handful of times. This rearrangement joins TRBV4-2 to TRBJ2-3; TRBD2 agrees at 12 bases. J gave up 2 bases and V 3 bases, and 3 bases lay outside the gene matches. The germline CDR1 and CDR2 sequences are LGHNA and YNFKEQ. There are 16 residues in the CDR3. CDR3 coding DNA: TGTGCCAGCAGCCACCGGACTAGCGGGGTCACAGATACGCAGTATTTT. Protein product: CASSHRTSGVTDTQYF.

The V call is TRBV7-2, the J call TRBJ2-5, with TRBD2 identical over 9 bases. The CDR3 length is 15 residues. J gave up 2 bases and V 2 bases, and 3 bases lay outside the gene matches. In germline, CDR1 is SGHTA, CDR2 FQGNSA. This CDR3 is CASSLQAGGQETQYF. CDR3 DNA sequence: TGTGCCAGCAGCTTACAAGCGGGAGGTCAAGAGACCCAGTACTTC.

This clonotype was recorded at least ten times. The chain has TRBV6-6 and TRBJ1-2; D call uncertain. Trimming removed 2 bases from V and 8 bases from J, with 12 bases in between. Germline values: CDR1 MNHNY, CDR2 SVGAGI (reference sequence). The CDR3 is 13 amino acids. The CDR3 DNA sequence: TGTGCCAGCAGTTACGGGCTGCGTGGAGGCTACACCTTC. Amino acids: CASSYGLRGGYTF.

CDR3 sequence reads: CATIDSARTDTQYF. Written as DNA, the CDR3 is TGTGCCACTATAGATTCCGCGCGCACAGATACGCAGTATTTT. The rearrangement links TRBV24-1 to TRBJ2-3; the D is unclear. The CDR3 loop spans 14 amino acids. Per germline, CDR1 KGHDR and CDR2 SFDVKD. Trimming removed 10 bases at V and 1 base at J, with 14 bases between.

This clonotype was recorded a few times. The genes are TRBV20-1 and TRBJ2-7; a weak D match, TRBD2 (6 bases). V lost 6 bases and J 0 bases, leaving 15 bases between the germline ends. Germline V gives CDR1 DFQATT, CDR2 SNEGSKA (reference sequence). The CDR3 consists of 14 residues. Here the CDR3 reads CSAERAGSSYEQYF. The CDR3 nucleotides are TGCAGTGCCGAGCGGGCGGGAAGCTCCTACGAGCAGTACTTC.

Only a few counts were recorded for this clonotype. The chain joins TRBV28 to TRBJ1-3, with 8 bases aligning to TRBD1. Germline V gives CDR1 MDHEN, CDR2 SYDVKM. J was trimmed by 0 bases and V by 8 bases; bases with no gene match: 6. The CDR3 spans 15 residues. In nucleotides, the CDR3 is TGTGCCAGCCAAGACAGGGGAAACTCTGGAAACACCATATATTTT. It specifies CASQDRGNSGNTIYF.

This clonotype was observed a handful of times. The rearrangement joins TRBV20-1 to TRBJ1-1, with a tentative D call TRBD1 (6 bases). V lost 5 bases and J 1 base, leaving 11 bases between the germline ends. Germline-derived CDR1 and CDR2 are DFQATT and SNEGSKA (reference sequence). This CDR3 spans 13 amino acids. CDR3 sequence (DNA): TGCAGTGCTCAGGGGACGGCGAACACTGAAGCTTTCTTT. Translation gives CSAQGTANTEAFF.

The chain recombines TRBV6-2 or TRBV6-3 with TRBJ1-6; D gene unclear. CDR1 is MNHEY, CDR2 SVGEGT, per germline. The CDR3 runs 13 residues. Trimming cost V 7 bases and J 3 bases, with 7 bases left between them. The CDR3 loop reads CASNQDYNSPLHF. CDR3 sequence (DNA): TGTGCCAGCAATCAAGACTATAATTCACCCCTCCACTTT.

This clonotype was detected a few times. CDR3 in amino acids: CASQPDPSSYEQYF. CDR3 in DNA: TGTGCCAGCCAACCCGACCCCAGCTCCTACGAGCAGTACTTC. The chain has TRBV6-1 and TRBJ2-7; D unclear. The germline V gene encodes CDR1 MNHNS and CDR2 SASEGT. This CDR3 is built from 14 residues. The germline V and J ends were trimmed by 8 bases and 0 bases, with 14 bases remaining between them.

The chain joins TRBV12-3 or TRBV12-4 to TRBJ2-3; 9 nucleotides align to TRBD1. Trimming took 5 bases from V and 1 from J; bases not matched to a gene: 7. The CDR3 sequence is 16 residues long. The chain's CDR3 is CASSGQGRVGTDTQYF. The CDR3 DNA reads as TGTGCCAGCAGTGGACAGGGGAGGGTTGGCACAGATACGCAGTATTTT.

CDR3 sequence: CASSPGQGHTDTQYF. The CDR3 coding sequence is TGTGCCAGCAGCCCGGGACAGGGGCACACAGATACGCAGTATTTT. V usage is TRBV6-1 and J usage is TRBJ2-3; 10 positions agree with TRBD1. CDR1 and CDR2 (germline): MNHNS, SASEGT. The CDR3 consists of 15 residues. J was trimmed by 2 bases and V by 6 bases; bases with no gene match: 5.

Notes on this clonotype: One end of the junction is discordant with germline, which a read error may explain. The gene calls are TRBV3-1 and TRBJ2-1, with D unresolved. The CDR3 covers 12 residues. Germline CDR1 is LGHDT and CDR2 is YNNKEL (reference sequence). Written as DNA, the CDR3 is TGTGCCAACAGCCAAGCGTGGAATGAGCAGTTCTTC. Translating gives CANSQAWNEQFF.

The chain recombines TRBV2 with TRBJ2-1; TRBD2 aligns across 10 bases. The CDR3 extends over 17 amino acids. Germline V gene sequence: CDR1 SNHLY, CDR2 FYNNEI. V lost 1 base, J lost 2 bases, and 5 bases stayed unmatched. CDR3 coding DNA: TGTGCCAGCAGTGAAGAACTAGCGGGATCCCCCTACAATGAGCAGTTCTTC. Protein sequence: CASSEELAGSPYNEQFF.

Details on this clonotype: The junction does not match germline at one end; this may be a read error. This chain joins TRBV11-2 and TRBJ2-5; 11 positions agree with TRBD1. The germline V gene encodes CDR1 SGHAT and CDR2 FQNNGV. CDR3 length: 14 amino acids. The CDR3 region is CARRSGTGGETQYF. Here the CDR3 DNA reads TGTGCCCGCAGATCCGGGACAGGGGGAGAGACCCAGTACTTC.

This clonotype has a handful of counts. This rearrangement joins TRBV20-1 to TRBJ1-5; TRBD1 agrees at 8 bases. Trimming at V came to 6 bases and at J to 3 bases, leaving 4 bases not matched to a gene. Germline CDR1 is DFQATT and CDR2 is SNEGSKA (reference sequence). This CDR3 contains 13 residues. The CDR3: CSAGQGFNQPQHF. The CDR3 DNA sequence: TGCAGTGCCGGACAGGGTTTCAATCAGCCCCAGCATTTT.

This clonotype has a single count. The V call is TRBV7-2, the J call TRBJ2-7; no reliable D call. Germline lookup yields CDR1 SGHTA and CDR2 FQGNSA. V was shortened by 0 bases and J by 3 bases, with 3 bases between the two germline ends. The CDR3 contains 12 residues. The CDR3 bases are TGTGCCAGCAGCTTAGCGTTCTACGAGCAGTACTTC. Amino acids: CASSLAFYEQYF.

The chain employs TRBV25-1 and TRBJ1-1; TRBD1 aligns across 8 bases. This CDR3 has 14 residues. Unmatched junction bases numbered 13, after V lost 5 bases and J lost 11 bases. Germline-derived CDR1 and CDR2 are MGHDK and SYGVNS. The CDR3 nucleotides are TGTGCCAGCAGTATGAGTAGGACAGGGAACACGGCTTTCTTT. Amino acids: CASSMSRTGNTAFF.

A word on this clonotype: The conserved phenylalanine or tryptophan is not found at the CDR3 terminus, so this likely reflects a read error. This sequence joins TRBV27 and TRBJ2-1, with D unclear. Germline V gene lookup returns CDR1 MNHEY and CDR2 SMNVEV (reference sequence). Trimming took off 8 bases at V and 2 bases at J, with 4 bases between the two ends. The CDR3 totals 11 residues. This CDR3 is CASSAYNEQFL. DNA for the CDR3: TGTGCCAGCTCGGCCTACAATGAGCAGTTCCTC.

The rearrangement links TRBV28 to TRBJ1-3; D not certain. The V gene's germline CDR1 is MDHEN and CDR2 SYDVKM. The CDR3 is made up of 14 amino acids. V was trimmed by 11 bases and J by 0 bases, leaving 14 bases between them. CDR3 sequence (DNA): TGTGCCGCCCACGCTTGGAGCTCTGGAAACACCATATATTTT. Its translation is CAAHAWSSGNTIYF.

This chain uses TRBV29-1 with TRBJ2-7; possibly TRBD1 or TRBD2 for D (5 bases each). V lost 5 bases and J lost 6, with 11 bases in between. CDR1 SQVTM and CDR2 ANQGSEA come from the germline V gene. CDR3 size: 11 residues. CDR3 coding DNA: TGCAGCGTTCTGAGGGGTACCGAGCAGTACTTC. Its protein is CSVLRGTEQYF.

The genes are TRBV4-1 and TRBJ2-5; TRBD1 is a possible D gene (6 bases). The CDR3 runs to 16 residues. V dropped 0 bases and J dropped 2 bases, with 13 bases sitting between them. CDR1 MGHRA and CDR2 YSYEKL come from the germline V gene. The CDR3 DNA sequence: TGCGCCAGCAGCCAAGATTGGCAGGGGTGGCAAGAGACCCAGTACTTC. It specifies CASSQDWQGWQETQYF.

This clonotype was detected many times. The rearrangement joins TRBV20-1 to TRBJ2-3; D is ambiguous. The V gene's germline CDR1 is DFQATT and CDR2 SNEGSKA (reference sequence). Between the trimmed V and J ends, which lost 6 bases and 2 bases, there was a span of 12 bases. CDR3 length equals 13 residues. CDR3 in amino acids: CSARSTHTDTQYF. CDR3 nucleotides: TGCAGTGCGAGGTCAACCCACACAGATACGCAGTATTTT.